These 27 T cell receptor beta chains were sequenced from one sample in a study of blood T cells in healthy people across ages. Primers used in a second PCR of about 7 to 12 cycles were a sample-barcoded 5' primer and a J-beta primer mix. TCRdb used MiXCR to reprocess the 5' RACE reads, holding one entry per CDR3 protein. The sample holds hundreds of thousands of distinct CDR3 sequences; 25% are singletons and the top ten take under 10%. These data also formed part of another study, on T cells of mothers and their children.

Sequenced sample: blood. These receptors came from a boy under 18 in good health.

This rearrangement joins TRBV7-8 to TRBJ1-4; TRBD1 might be the D (5 bases). This CDR3 is built from 17 residues. CDR1 is SGHVS, CDR2 FQNEAQ, per germline. V gave up 6 bases and J gave up 3 bases, with 20 bases separating them. In nucleotides, the CDR3 is TGTGCCAGCAGTTTAATCGGGGGATCTAGGGCTAATGAAAAACTGTTTTTT. Residues: CASSLIGGSRANEKLFF. The complete variable domain, with remaining parts taken from reference TRBV7-8 and TRBJ1-4, reads GAGVSQSPRYKVAKRGQDVALRCDPISGHVSLFWYQQALGQGPEFLTYFQNEAQLDKSGLPSDRFFAERPEGSVSTLKIQRTQQEDSAVYLCASSLIGGSRANEKLFFGSGTQLSVL.

The V gene is TRBV12-3 or TRBV12-4, the J gene TRBJ2-5; D is perhaps TRBD1 or TRBD2 (5 bases each). Trimming shortened V by 7 bases and J by 5 bases, and 17 bases separated the two germline ends. This CDR3 has 14 residues. CDR3 in DNA: TGTGCCAGCACCTTATCTGGGACGGCCGAGACCCAGTACTTC. Its translation: CASTLSGTAETQYF.

This sequence joins TRBV7-8 and TRBJ2-3, with TRBD1 as a possible D gene (5 bases). With 4 bases removed from V and 4 bases from J, the gap between germline ends came to 15 bases. Looked up from germline, CDR1 is SGHVS and CDR2 is FQNEAQ. This CDR3 is 15 amino acids long. CDR3 region: CASSYPFLGADTQYF. CDR3 coding DNA: TGTGCCAGCAGCTACCCCTTCTTAGGGGCAGATACGCAGTATTTT.

The chain couples TRBV6-5 to TRBJ1-1; D is unresolved. V dropped 4 bases and J dropped 10 bases, with 16 bases sitting between them. Germline V CDR1 and CDR2: MNHEY, SVGAGI. The CDR3 totals 13 residues. This chain's CDR3 is CASSSLGPPRAFF. CDR3 sequence (DNA): TGTGCCAGCAGTTCTCTCGGGCCCCCTAGAGCTTTCTTT.

CDR3 in amino acids: CASSSTGGFRAGELFF. CDR3 coding DNA: TGTGCCAGCAGCTCTACAGGGGGGTTCCGCGCCGGGGAGCTGTTTTTT. The rearrangement joins TRBV7-9 to TRBJ2-2; the match to TRBD1 covers 8 bases. The CDR3 is 16 residues long. The J segment lost 6 bases and the V segment lost 4 bases, leaving 10 bases of the junction unmatched. Germline V gene lookup returns CDR1 SEHNR and CDR2 FQNEAQ (reference sequence).

This clonotype was seen ten or more times. The chain carries TRBV29-1 and TRBJ1-1; no clear D. Germline V gene sequence: CDR1 SQVTM, CDR2 ANQGSEA. The CDR3 is made up of 13 amino acids. V was pared by 1 base and J by 0 bases, with 6 bases between. DNA for the CDR3: TGCAGCGTTGAAGGACGGCTGAACACTGAAGCTTTCTTT. This encodes CSVEGRLNTEAFF.

The V call is TRBV5-1, the J call TRBJ2-5; 9 bases match TRBD1. The CDR3 has 15 amino acids. Germline CDR1 SGHRS, CDR2 YFSETQ. The J segment lost 5 bases and the V segment lost 1 base, leaving 6 bases of the junction unmatched. As DNA, the CDR3 is TGCGCCAGCAGCTTGTTCCGGACAGGGGCGGAGACCCAGTACTTC. Amino acids: CASSLFRTGAETQYF.

V gene TRBV20-1 combines with J gene TRBJ2-5, with D perhaps TRBD2 (5 bases). Germline V gives CDR1 DFQATT, CDR2 SNEGSKA (reference sequence). Trimming pared 3 bases from V and 3 bases from J, leaving 14 bases between. This CDR3 has 14 amino acids. This CDR3 is CSARSEGTKETQYF. In DNA, the CDR3 is TGCAGTGCTAGGAGTGAGGGTACTAAAGAGACCCAGTACTTC.

This clonotype was recorded a few times. The chain joins TRBV6-5 to TRBJ2-5; D tentatively reads TRBD1 or TRBD2 (5 bases each). The end of the DNA is better explained by TRBJ2-1, so the J call may be wrong. The CDR3 loop spans 13 amino acids. Germline CDR1 and CDR2: MNHEY and SVGAGI. The CDR3 DNA reads TGTGCCAGCAGCCTGGGATTTGGGGGTGAGCAGTTCTTC. The encoded protein is CASSLGFGGEQFF.

This clonotype was recorded a few times. A read error may account for a junction end that differs from germline. The J gene is TRBJ2-5, the V gene TRBV7-7; 8 bases line up with TRBD1. Germline V gene lookup returns CDR1 SSHAT and CDR2 FNYEAQ (reference sequence). The CDR3 runs to 15 residues. For the CDR3, the DNA is TGTGCTAGCAGCTTGTGGACAGGGAATCAAGAGACCCAGTACTTC. It translates to CASSLWTGNQETQYF.

This clonotype has a handful of counts. This chain uses TRBV12-3 or TRBV12-4 with TRBJ2-1, with 7 bases fitting TRBD1. The CDR3 spans 13 residues. The V gene end was trimmed by 8 bases and the J gene end by 3 bases; junction bases not matched to a gene: 4. CDR3 sequence: CASGTVGYNEQFF. The CDR3 DNA is TGTGCCAGCGGGACAGTTGGCTACAATGAGCAGTTCTTC.

This clonotype was counted between two and nine times. The V gene is TRBV29-1, the J gene TRBJ1-2; no clear D gene. V gave up 2 bases and J gave up 3 bases, with 10 bases separating them. This CDR3 is built from 13 residues. Looked up from germline, CDR1 is SQVTM and CDR2 is ANQGSEA. DNA of the CDR3: TGCAGCGTTGAATTGGTCGAGGACTATGGCTACACCTTC. This sequence encodes CSVELVEDYGYTF. The whole variable domain, remainder taken from reference TRBV29-1 and TRBJ1-2, is SAVISQKPSRDICQRGTSLTIQCQVDSQVTMMFWYRQQPGQSLTLIATANQGSEATYESGFVIDKFPISRPNLTFSTLTVSNMSPEDSSIYLCSVELVEDYGYTFGSGTRLTVV.

A single count supports this clonotype. The chain links TRBV20-1 to TRBJ1-1, with a tentative D call TRBD1 (5 bases). Germline V lookup: CDR1 DFQATT, CDR2 SNEGSKA (reference sequence). The CDR3 consists of 13 residues. V shed 6 bases and J shed 4 bases, with 15 bases lying between them. CDR3 nucleotides: TGCAGTGCCCCCGGGACCGCGGGCACTGAAGCTTTCTTT. This codes for CSAPGTAGTEAFF.

This sequence joins TRBV5-1 and TRBJ2-5, with D perhaps assigned TRBD1 or TRBD2 (5 bases each). Trimming left V 1 base short and J 11 bases short, with 18 bases between. The CDR3 loop spans 14 amino acids. CDR1 and CDR2 (germline): SGHRS, YFSETQ. In DNA form, the CDR3 reads TGCGCCAGCAGCTTGACCGGGACCCCGGTTCAACAGTACTTC. It codes for CASSLTGTPVQQYF.

J is TRBJ1-1 and V is TRBV7-9, with D possibly TRBD1 on 5 matching bases. There are 14 residues in the CDR3. V lost 1 base to trimming and J lost 4 bases, with 10 bases between them. CDR1 is SEHNR and CDR2 is FQNEAQ in the germline V gene (reference sequence). CDR3 region: CASSLERGRTEAFF. In DNA, the CDR3 is TGTGCCAGCAGCTTAGAACGGGGACGCACTGAAGCTTTCTTT. The full variable domain, in which reference TRBV7-9 and TRBJ1-1 provide the parts outside the CDR3, is DTGVSQNPRHKITKRGQNVTFRCDPISEHNRLYWYRQTLGQGPEFLTYFQNEAQLEKSRLLSDRFSAERPKGSFSTLEIQRTEQGDSAMYLCASSLERGRTEAFFGQGTRLTVV.

The gene calls are TRBV12-3 or TRBV12-4 and TRBJ1-1; 9 nucleotides match TRBD1. The length of the CDR3 is 14 residues. With 5 bases clipped from V and 9 bases from J, the junction kept 10 bases outside the gene matches. CDR3 coding DNA: TGTGCCAGCAGTCCTACCTCAACAGGGGGCAAAGCTTTCTTT. Encoded protein: CASSPTSTGGKAFF.

This clonotype was counted only a few times. The V and J genes are TRBV14 and TRBJ2-3; perhaps D is TRBD1 or TRBD2 (6 bases each). Germline CDR1 is SGHDN and CDR2 is FVKESK. The CDR3 is made up of 15 amino acids. With 0 bases removed from V and 7 bases from J, the gap between germline ends came to 14 bases. The CDR3: CASSQEGGLINTQYF. The CDR3 DNA sequence: TGTGCCAGCAGCCAAGAAGGGGGACTCATAAATACGCAGTATTTT.

The sample holds one count of this clonotype. The rearrangement uses TRBV7-3 and TRBJ2-5; D unclear. TRBJ2-7 explains the end of the DNA better; the J call may be wrong. The V gene's germline CDR1 is SGHTA and CDR2 FQGTGA. This CDR3 is built from 13 residues. The CDR3 loop is CASSLTLRSEQYF. In nucleotides, the CDR3 is TGTGCCAGCAGCTTAACGTTGAGATCCGAGCAGTACTTC.

This clonotype was found a few times. The chain couples TRBV20-1 to TRBJ2-5; 12 nucleotides align to TRBD2. The J call may be in error: the DNA end matches TRBJ2-7 better. Per the germline V gene, CDR1 is DFQATT and CDR2 is SNEGSKA (reference sequence). The CDR3 is made up of 15 amino acids. The CDR3: CSAPQTSGGLYEQYF. The CDR3 bases are TGCAGTGCTCCACAGACTAGCGGGGGTCTCTACGAGCAGTACTTC.

V is TRBV28 and J is TRBJ1-2; tentatively, D is TRBD1 (5 bases). Trimming took off 2 bases at V and 3 bases at J, with 10 bases between the two ends. The germline gives CDR1 MDHEN, CDR2 SYDVKM. The CDR3 sequence is 14 residues long. As DNA, the CDR3 is TGTGCCAGCAGTTTAGGGTCAGGGTACTATGGCTACACCTTC. This translates into CASSLGSGYYGYTF.

This clonotype was counted a few times. The rearrangement joins TRBV10-3 to TRBJ2-3; TRBD2 matches at 9 bases. This CDR3 has 16 residues. The junction had 11 bases not matched to a gene; V was cut back by 7 bases and J by 3 bases. Germline values: CDR1 ENHRY, CDR2 SYGVKD. The CDR3 sequence: CAINPGGRVGTDTQYF. In DNA, the CDR3 is TGTGCCATCAATCCTGGCGGGAGGGTGGGAACAGATACGCAGTATTTT.

This clonotype was seen more than once but under ten times. This chain connects TRBV7-9 to TRBJ2-5, with a possible D match to TRBD2 (6 bases). This CDR3 has 15 amino acids. V was cut by 5 bases and J by 0 bases, with 13 bases left in between. Germline V gene lookup returns CDR1 SEHNR and CDR2 FQNEAQ (reference sequence). CDR3 nucleotide sequence: TGTGCCAGCAGCCGTGTTGGACTAAACCAAGAGACCCAGTACTTC. This translates into CASSRVGLNQETQYF.

The chain uses TRBV29-1 and TRBJ2-5; D is possibly TRBD1 (6 bases). The J call may be incorrect, as the DNA end agrees better with TRBJ2-7. Germline CDR1 and CDR2: SQVTM and ANQGSEA. This CDR3 spans 13 amino acids. The CDR3 spells CSVGALGGNEQYF. CDR3 nucleotides: TGCAGCGTTGGTGCCCTAGGGGGAAACGAGCAGTACTTC.

A few counts support this clonotype. The V call is TRBV27, the J call TRBJ2-6; TRBD1 matches at 11 bases. J lost 3 bases, V lost 4 bases, and 8 bases had no gene match. CDR3 size: 18 residues. Per the germline V gene, CDR1 is MNHEY and CDR2 is SMNVEV (reference sequence). DNA of the CDR3: TGTGCCAGCAGTTCAGGACAGGGGGCTTTAAGTGGGGCCAACGTCCTGACTTTC. Translated, it gives CASSSGQGALSGANVLTF. Filled out from reference TRBV27 and TRBJ2-6, the complete variable domain reads EAQVTQNPRYLITVTGKKLTVTCSQNMNHEYMSWYRQDPGLGLRQIYYSMNVEVTDKGDVPEGYKVSRKEKRNFPLILESPSPNQTSLYFCASSSGQGALSGANVLTFGAGSRLTVL.

Details on this clonotype: Mismatch with germline at one junction end may stem from a read error. CDR3 bases: TGTGCTAGTGGTCCCCCCCTGGGTTACGAGCAGTGCTTC. Its protein product is CASGPPLGYEQCF. This chain uses TRBV12-5 with TRBJ2-5; D gene ambiguous. The germline V gene has CDR1 LGHNT and CDR2 FRNRAP. CDR3 length equals 13 residues.

This clonotype was found a few times. The J gene is TRBJ1-2, the V gene TRBV20-1; D call uncertain. The CDR3 is made up of 12 amino acids. V was cut by 1 base and J by 3 bases, with 6 bases left in between. Germline assignment: CDR1 DFQATT and CDR2 SNEGSKA (reference sequence). Written as DNA, the CDR3 is TGCAGTGCTAGAGCGCGGGACTATGGCTACACCTTC. This gives the protein CSARARDYGYTF.

This clonotype was seen a handful of times. The rearrangement uses TRBV7-2 and TRBJ2-2, with a weak D call TRBD2 (5 bases). Deletions cut 5 bases from V and 4 bases from J, with 14 bases between. CDR3 length equals 15 residues. CDR1 is SGHTA and CDR2 is FQGNSA in the germline V gene. The CDR3 region has the DNA TGTGCCAGCAGCCAAGAGGGCCTTGCCACCGGGGAGCTGTTTTTT. Translated, it gives CASSQEGLATGELFF.